The 6 T cell receptor beta chains below come from one sample, sequenced in a study of graft-versus-host responses after intestinal transplantation. The graft tissue was processed, and this released both intraepithelial and lamina propria lymphocytes. Data came from immunoSEQ multiplex PCR; TCRdb stores just in-frame clones and leaves some out. The table shows some 17,000 clones, with around three quarters occurring only once. The material sequenced was ileum tissue, taken 104 days after intestinal transplant. The receptor source for this set is a human patient who received an intestinal transplant, so some T cells may come from the graft donor.

The gene calls are TRBV28 and TRBJ2-1; TRBD1 might be the D (6 bases). Trimming stripped 6 bases from V and 10 bases from J, with 22 bases between. The CDR3 totals 15 residues. Germline lookup yields CDR1 MDHEN and CDR2 SYDVKM. CDR3 in DNA: TGTGCCAGCAGCGAGACAGAAAGGGGGTTGAGGGAGCAGTTCTTC. Amino acids: CASSETERGLREQFF.

The chain employs TRBV4-3 and TRBJ2-1; 10 bases map to TRBD2. The CDR3 has 18 residues. Trimming removed 0 bases from V and 2 bases from J; junction bases left unmatched: 7. Germline V gives CDR1 LGHNA, CDR2 YSLEER. The CDR3 here is CASSQDGSGGAPYNEQFF. The CDR3 DNA is TGCGCCAGCAGCCAAGATGGGAGCGGGGGGGCCCCCTACAATGAGCAGTTCTTC.

This clone was recorded a few times. Other DNA sequences in the sample encode the same CDR3. The CDR3: CASTSVGRTQYF. The CDR3 nucleotides read TGTGCCAGCACAAGCGTAGGTCGGACGCAGTATTTT. V is TRBV28 and J is TRBJ2-3; D is unclear. The CDR3 covers 12 residues. Between the trimmed V and J ends, which lost 7 bases and 9 bases, there was a span of 14 bases. The germline gives CDR1 MDHEN, CDR2 SYDVKM.

This clone has just a few counts. Written as DNA, the CDR3 is TGTGCCTGGCGGACTAGCGGAATGCAAGAGACCCAGTACTTC. Translating it yields CAWRTSGMQETQYF. The V gene is TRBV30, the J gene TRBJ2-5, with TRBD2 matching 10 bases. The J segment lost 2 bases and the V segment lost 5 bases, leaving 5 bases of the junction unmatched. This CDR3 spans 14 amino acids. From germline, CDR1 is GTSNPN and CDR2 SVGIG (reference sequence).

This chain links TRBV11-2 with TRBJ1-2; D is perhaps TRBD1 (6 bases). The V end lost 5 bases, the J end lost 4 bases, and 20 bases lay between the germline ends. Germline lookup yields CDR1 SGHAT and CDR2 FQNNGV. The CDR3 is made up of 16 amino acids. CDR3 in amino acids: CASSQESGAPFYGYTF. The CDR3 DNA follows: TGTGCCAGCAGCCAAGAGTCAGGGGCCCCCTTCTATGGCTACACCTTC.

The gene calls are TRBV9 and TRBJ2-7; TRBD2 aligns across 8 bases. Germline V gives CDR1 SGDLS, CDR2 YYNGEE. V gave up 0 bases and J gave up 4 bases; unmatched junction bases: 0. The CDR3 is 13 residues long. The CDR3 DNA is TGTGCCAGCAGCGTAGGACTAGCGTACGAGCAGTACTTC. Residues: CASSVGLAYEQYF.